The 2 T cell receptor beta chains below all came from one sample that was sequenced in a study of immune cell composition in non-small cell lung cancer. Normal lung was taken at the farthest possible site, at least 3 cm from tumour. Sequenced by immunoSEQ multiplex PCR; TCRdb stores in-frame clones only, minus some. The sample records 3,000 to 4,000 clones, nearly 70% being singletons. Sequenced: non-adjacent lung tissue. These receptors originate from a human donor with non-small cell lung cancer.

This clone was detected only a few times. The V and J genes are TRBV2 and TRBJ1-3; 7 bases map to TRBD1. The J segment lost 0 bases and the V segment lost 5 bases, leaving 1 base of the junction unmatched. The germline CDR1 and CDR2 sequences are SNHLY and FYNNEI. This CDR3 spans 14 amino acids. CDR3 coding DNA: TGTGCCAGCAGTAGGGACAGCTCTGGAAACACCATATATTTT. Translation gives CASSRDSSGNTIYF.

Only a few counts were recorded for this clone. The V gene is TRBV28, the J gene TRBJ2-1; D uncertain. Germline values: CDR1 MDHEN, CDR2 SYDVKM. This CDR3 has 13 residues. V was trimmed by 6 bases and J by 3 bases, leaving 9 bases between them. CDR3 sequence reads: CASRLPGYNEQFF. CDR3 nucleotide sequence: TGTGCCAGCAGGCTCCCGGGCTACAATGAGCAGTTCTTC.